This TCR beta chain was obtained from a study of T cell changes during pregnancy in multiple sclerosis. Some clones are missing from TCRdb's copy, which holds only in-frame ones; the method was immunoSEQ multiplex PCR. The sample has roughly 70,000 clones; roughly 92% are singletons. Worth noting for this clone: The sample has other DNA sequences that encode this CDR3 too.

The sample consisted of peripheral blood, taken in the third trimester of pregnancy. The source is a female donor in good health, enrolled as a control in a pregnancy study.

The CDR3 DNA reads TGCAGTGTAGTAGGACTCACCGAGGCAGATACGCAGTATTTT. It specifies CSVVGLTEADTQYF. The V and J genes are TRBV29-1 and TRBJ2-3; the D gene is possibly TRBD2 (5 bases). The CDR3 extends over 14 amino acids. Germline CDR1 reads SQVTM; CDR2 reads ANQGSEA.